These 10 T cell receptor beta chains share one sample of origin, sequenced in a study of cytomegalovirus exposure and HLA in healthy donors. 60 Vbeta and 13 Jbeta primers were used in PCR. Sequenced by immunoSEQ multiplex PCR; TCRdb stores in-frame clones only, minus some. The sample yields 99,000 or so clones, over 9.5% seen once. Sequencing was carried out using PBMCs. These receptors were taken from a man aged 40-50 years in good health and CMV-seropositive.

The sample holds a few counts of this clone. One end of the junction is discordant with germline, which a read error may explain. The chain carries TRBV7-7 and TRBJ2-7; the match to TRBD2 covers 7 bases. There are 16 residues in the CDR3. Germline-derived CDR1 and CDR2 are SSHAT and FNYEAQ (reference sequence). The CDR3 here is CASSLGPAGSSYEQYF. The CDR3 bases are TGTGCTAGCAGCTTAGGACCAGCGGGAAGCTCCTACGAGCAGTACTTC. Complete variable domain (other parts from reference TRBV7-7 and TRBJ2-7): GAGVSQSPRYKVTKRGQDVTLRCDPISSHATLYWYQQALGQGPEFLTYFNYEAQPDKSGLPSDRFSAERPEGSISTLTIQRTEQRDSAMYRCASSLGPAGSSYEQYFGPGTRLTVT.

This clone was detected only a few times. The V gene is TRBV7-3, the J gene TRBJ2-5, with 8 nucleotides matching TRBD2. V trimming: 5 bases; J trimming: 0 bases; junction bases outside the gene matches: 8. CDR1 and CDR2 from the germline V gene are SGHTA and FQGTGA. The CDR3 contains 16 residues. The CDR3, as DNA: TGTGCCAGCAGCGCCACCGGGGGGGGTTACCAAGAGACCCAGTACTTC. Residues: CASSATGGGYQETQYF.

CDR3 in amino acids: CASSRRQSYEQYF. CDR3 nucleotide sequence: TGTGCCAGCAGTAGGAGACAGTCCTACGAGCAGTACTTC. The rearrangement links TRBV27 to TRBJ2-7; weak D call: TRBD1 (5 bases). Trimming removed 5 bases at V and 1 base at J, with 9 bases between. The CDR3 has 13 residues. Germline V gene sequence: CDR1 MNHEY, CDR2 SMNVEV (reference sequence).

This clone has only a few counts. The genes are TRBV5-1 and TRBJ1-1; D unclear. This CDR3 has 16 residues. From germline, CDR1 is SGHRS and CDR2 YFSETQ. Trimming cost V 0 bases and J 0 bases, with 12 bases left between them. CDR3 sequence: CASSLGPGFMNTEAFF. The CDR3 DNA is TGCGCCAGCAGCTTGGGTCCAGGATTCATGAACACTGAAGCTTTCTTT.

This clone was seen more than once but under ten times. The chain couples TRBV5-4 to TRBJ1-1; the D is unclear. The CDR3 spans 17 residues. V was clipped by 4 bases and J by 0 bases, with 19 bases between them. CDR1 is SGHNT, CDR2 YYREEE, per germline (reference sequence). As DNA, the CDR3 is TGTGCCAGCAGCGTTGGAGCGGGCACCTTACTGAACACTGAAGCTTTCTTT. It encodes CASSVGAGTLLNTEAFF.

There are a few counts of this clone. The chain combines TRBV11-3 with TRBJ2-1, with 9 positions matching TRBD2. CDR3 size: 16 residues. Trimming cost V 5 bases and J 2 bases; bases outside gene matches: 7. The V gene's germline CDR1 is SGHNT and CDR2 YENEEA. CDR3 protein: CASSPGTSQPYNEQFF. CDR3 nucleotide sequence: TGTGCCAGCAGCCCCGGGACTAGCCAACCCTACAATGAGCAGTTCTTC.

This rearrangement joins TRBV28 to TRBJ2-5; 10 nucleotides match TRBD2. The CDR3 extends over 14 amino acids. V lost 8 bases to trimming and J lost 5 bases; unmatched junction nucleotides: 8. CDR1 is MDHEN, CDR2 SYDVKM, per germline. CDR3 sequence reads: CASEGLAILETQYF. Written as DNA, the CDR3 is TGTGCCAGCGAGGGACTAGCGATTTTGGAGACCCAGTACTTC.

The rearrangement links TRBV27 to TRBJ1-1; TRBD1 agrees at 7 bases. Trimming took 3 bases from V and 4 from J; bases not matched to a gene: 8. Germline V gene data show CDR1 as MNHEY and CDR2 as SMNVEV (reference sequence). CDR3 length: 15 residues. The CDR3 nucleotides read TGTGCCAGCAGTTTGTCCGGGCCAGGGGGCACTGAAGCTTTCTTT. This sequence encodes CASSLSGPGGTEAFF.

The V and J genes are TRBV7-9 and TRBJ2-1, with 8 bases matching TRBD2. V trimming: 4 bases; J trimming: 0 bases; junction bases outside the gene matches: 5. The V gene's germline CDR1 is SEHNR and CDR2 FQNEAQ (reference sequence). This CDR3 has 16 residues. The CDR3 spells CASSSGSGSSYNEQFF. CDR3 nucleotides: TGTGCCAGCAGCTCAGGGAGCGGGAGCTCCTACAATGAGCAGTTCTTC.

Many counts were recorded for this clone. The chain carries TRBV6-1 and TRBJ2-7; 12 nucleotides line up with TRBD2. V was pared by 3 bases and J by 2 bases, with 2 bases of the junction left unmatched. CDR1 and CDR2 from the germline V gene are MNHNS and SASEGT. The CDR3 is 15 residues long. The CDR3: CASSDRTSGAYEQYF. CDR3 in DNA: TGTGCCAGCAGTGACAGGACTAGCGGGGCCTACGAGCAGTACTTC.